A single T cell receptor (beta chain) is shown here with its context. The antigen remains undetermined. Looked up from germline, CDR1 is SGHVS and CDR2 is FQNEAQ. This CDR3 has 16 residues. With 0 bases removed from V and 9 bases from J, the gap between germline ends came to 17 bases. These data come from a study of T cell clones after liver transplantation. In the study overall: Post-transplant blood was tracked for graft-donor-reactive T cell clones identified in a pre-transplant mixed lymphocyte reaction. Blood was drawn pre-transplant, before withdrawal, and after full or failed withdrawal.

The assay was immunoSEQ multiplex PCR, and TCRdb's table has in-frame clones only and misses some. The data hold about 120,000 clones, with approximately 90% observed a single time. Overall study results and limits: A significant post-transplant drop in circulating graft-donor-reactive CD4 TCRbeta sequences occurred in most of the 8 subjects. Rather than being deleted, graft donor-reactive T cells may have moved into the graft.

The sample in question was CD4+ T cells from blood, obtained 12 months after liver transplant. The V call is TRBV7-8, the J call TRBJ1-4; D call uncertain. The TCR originated in a human patient who received a liver transplant. Some T cells may have originated in the graft donor. The CDR3, as DNA: TGTGCCAGCAGCTTAGCGACCGGCTACTCTCCTAAAAAACTGTTTTTT. It encodes CASSLATGYSPKKLFF.